A single sample is the source of the 17 T cell receptor beta chains below, sequenced in a study of response to subunit inactivated influenza vaccine. TCRdb redid the calling of the RT-PCR reads with MiXCR, one entry per CDR3 protein. The data show 650,000 to 800,000 distinct CDR3 sequences, approximately 17% seen once. The sample here was PBMCs from blood, taken more than 4 days after vaccination. All receptors derive from a man aged 45 to 65 who received an inactivated influenza vaccine.

The chain uses TRBV10-1 and TRBJ2-3; TRBD1 or TRBD2 may be the D gene (5 bases each). Germline V gene lookup returns CDR1 WNHNN and CDR2 SYGVQD (reference sequence). The CDR3 extends over 13 amino acids. The V gene lost 3 bases and the J gene lost 5 bases, with 9 bases spanning the gap. CDR3 in amino acids: CASSDQGVDTQYF. CDR3 sequence (DNA): TGCGCCAGCAGTGATCAGGGAGTAGATACGCAGTATTTT.

This clonotype was detected many times. This sequence joins TRBV10-3 and TRBJ2-7; no definite D call. From germline, CDR1 is ENHRY and CDR2 SYGVKD. The V gene lost 2 bases and the J gene lost 1 base, with 9 bases spanning the gap. The CDR3 runs to 14 residues. CDR3 nucleotide sequence: TGTGCCATCAGTGAGCCCTTTAGTTCCTACGAGCAGTACTTC. It encodes CAISEPFSSYEQYF.

V gene TRBV12-3 or TRBV12-4 combines with J gene TRBJ2-2; no clear D gene. V dropped 3 bases and J dropped 6 bases, with 14 bases sitting between them. The CDR3 runs to 15 residues. Written as DNA, the CDR3 is TGTGCCAGCAGTTTGCCGGCCTTGATGGCCGGGGAGCTGTTTTTT. Translation: CASSLPALMAGELFF.

The chain couples TRBV5-5 to TRBJ1-1, with D unclear. CDR3 length: 14 amino acids. Germline CDR1 and CDR2: SGHKS and YYEKEE (reference sequence). V dropped 3 bases and J dropped 5 bases, with 14 bases sitting between them. The CDR3 spells CASSSPPSFTEAFF. The DNA of the CDR3 is TGTGCCAGCAGCTCTCCCCCCTCATTTACTGAAGCTTTCTTT.

The V and J genes are TRBV27 and TRBJ2-3; no clear D. V dropped 4 bases and J dropped 4 bases, with 12 bases sitting between them. The CDR3 is made up of 14 amino acids. The germline V gene encodes CDR1 MNHEY and CDR2 SMNVEV (reference sequence). Here the CDR3 reads CASSSGPPADTQYF. CDR3 DNA: TGTGCCAGCAGTTCGGGCCCGCCGGCAGATACGCAGTATTTT.

This chain joins TRBV20-1 and TRBJ1-2, with D perhaps TRBD1 (6 bases). Trimming shortened V by 5 bases and J by 4 bases, and 17 bases separated the two germline ends. Looked up from germline, CDR1 is DFQATT and CDR2 is SNEGSKA (reference sequence). The CDR3 consists of 14 residues. The DNA for the CDR3 is TGCAGTGCTGGATCGAGGGGGGGCGCCTATGGCTACACCTTC. This gives the protein CSAGSRGGAYGYTF.

Worth noting for this clonotype: An end of the junction does not agree with germline; a read error may underlie this. The chain is built from TRBV20-1 and TRBJ2-1; no clear D. Germline CDR1 reads DFQATT; CDR2 reads SNEGSKA (reference sequence). The CDR3 is 16 amino acids. CDR3 DNA sequence: TGCAGTGATAGAGATTTCGGCGTGAGCTCCTACAATGAGCAGTTCTTC. It translates to CSDRDFGVSSYNEQFF.

A few counts support this clonotype. The V gene is TRBV11-2, the J gene TRBJ2-7; D is ambiguous. The germline gives CDR1 SGHAT, CDR2 FQNNGV. The ends were cut back, 8 bases at V and 2 bases at J, with 16 bases in the middle. This CDR3 spans 14 amino acids. The CDR3 reads CASRTLSRPYEQYF. DNA of the CDR3: TGTGCCAGCCGGACCCTGAGCAGGCCCTACGAGCAGTACTTC.

This clonotype has just a few counts. This chain uses TRBV10-3 with TRBJ2-7; 9 bases agree with TRBD1. CDR1 ENHRY and CDR2 SYGVKD come from the germline V gene. The CDR3 loop spans 15 amino acids. V gave up 7 bases and J gave up 6 bases; unmatched junction bases: 13. The CDR3 nucleotides are TGTGCCATCAACCCTGGGGACAGGGTGAGGGGCGAGCAGTACTTC. This sequence encodes CAINPGDRVRGEQYF.

The chain has TRBV28 and TRBJ2-2, with D possibly TRBD1 on 5 matching bases. The CDR3 runs to 15 residues. V was clipped by 4 bases and J by 2 bases, with 11 bases between them. Germline values: CDR1 MDHEN, CDR2 SYDVKM. The CDR3 sequence: CASSSMTVNTGELFF. The CDR3 bases are TGTGCCAGCAGTTCTATGACAGTAAACACCGGGGAGCTGTTTTTT.

The V and J genes are TRBV7-2 and TRBJ2-3; D perhaps matches TRBD2 (6 bases). Germline CDR1 and CDR2: SGHTA and FQGNSA. Deletions cut 3 bases from V and 8 bases from J, with 15 bases between. The CDR3 extends over 14 amino acids. In DNA, the CDR3 is TGTGCCAGCAGCTTTTTGGAGCGGGTTGGTACGCAGTATTTT. Its protein product is CASSFLERVGTQYF.

This clonotype was observed a handful of times. The V call is TRBV20-1, the J call TRBJ2-1, with 12 bases aligning to TRBD1. This CDR3 is built from 15 residues. Losses at the gene ends were 3 bases for V and 7 bases for J; bases not matched to a gene: 7. Looked up from germline, CDR1 is DFQATT and CDR2 is SNEGSKA (reference sequence). The DNA of the CDR3 is TGCAGTGCTAGCCCCGGGACAGGGGGCTGGAATGAGCAGTTCTTC. This encodes CSASPGTGGWNEQFF.

This clonotype has only a few counts. The J gene is TRBJ1-1, the V gene TRBV20-1, with D possibly matching TRBD1 (5 bases). The V end was cut by 4 bases, the J end by 6 bases, with 12 bases between. Per the germline V gene, CDR1 is DFQATT and CDR2 is SNEGSKA (reference sequence). The CDR3 has 12 amino acids. The CDR3 loop reads CSANRGSSEAFF. The CDR3 bases are TGCAGTGCTAACCGGGGGTCGTCTGAAGCTTTCTTT.

This clonotype was counted a few times. The chain has TRBV10-3 and TRBJ2-7; 10 nucleotides match TRBD1. Germline V gene data show CDR1 as ENHRY and CDR2 as SYGVKD. After removal of 0 bases from V and 5 bases from J, the junction contained 7 bases not matched to a gene. The CDR3 spans 16 residues. The CDR3 region has the DNA TGTGCCATCAGTGAGTCGGGACAGGGGATCCTTCACGAGCAGTACTTC. It specifies CAISESGQGILHEQYF.

This clonotype turned up a few times. The gene calls are TRBV4-3 and TRBJ2-7; D uncertain. Trimming took off 0 bases at V and 2 bases at J, with 14 bases between the two ends. The CDR3 sequence is 16 residues long. The germline V gene has CDR1 LGHNA and CDR2 YSLEER. CDR3 loop: CASSQELQISTYEQYF. For the CDR3, the DNA is TGCGCCAGCAGCCAAGAATTGCAGATTTCAACCTACGAGCAGTACTTC.

The V and J genes are TRBV6-6 and TRBJ1-2; D is uncertain. CDR1 is MNHNY and CDR2 is SVGAGI in the germline V gene (reference sequence). The CDR3 is made up of 12 amino acids. The V and J ends lost 2 bases and 6 bases respectively, with 7 bases between them. CDR3 loop: CASSYARNGYTF. DNA of the CDR3: TGTGCCAGCAGTTACGCCAGGAATGGCTACACCTTC.

The table lists this clonotype with a few counts. The chain links TRBV29-1 to TRBJ1-1; D may be TRBD1 (5 bases). CDR3 length: 11 amino acids. Germline V lookup: CDR1 SQVTM, CDR2 ANQGSEA. V was shortened by 2 bases and J by 11 bases, with 12 bases between the two germline ends. CDR3 DNA sequence: TGCAGCGTTGAACGGACCGGGGGGGCTTTCTTT. This gives the protein CSVERTGGAFF.